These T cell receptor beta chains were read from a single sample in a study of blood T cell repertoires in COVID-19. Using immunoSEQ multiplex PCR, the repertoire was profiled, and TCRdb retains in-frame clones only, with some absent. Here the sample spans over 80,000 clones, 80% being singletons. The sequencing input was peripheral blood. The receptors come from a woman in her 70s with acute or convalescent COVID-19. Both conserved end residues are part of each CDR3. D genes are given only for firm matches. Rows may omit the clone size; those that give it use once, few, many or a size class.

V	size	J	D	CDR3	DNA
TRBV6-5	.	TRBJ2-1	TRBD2	CASASSGIPHEQFF	TGTGCCAGCGCCTCCAGCGGGATCCCCCATGAGCAGTTCTTC
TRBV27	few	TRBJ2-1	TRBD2	CASSLTSGGASEQFF	TGTGCCAGCAGTTTGACTAGCGGGGGAGCAAGTGAGCAGTTCTTC
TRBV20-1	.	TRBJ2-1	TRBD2	CSASGGGSAYNEQFF	TGCAGTGCTAGTGGGGGGGGGTCCGCCTACAATGAGCAGTTCTTC
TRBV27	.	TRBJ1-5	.	CASSASGNSNQPQHF	TGTGCCAGCAGCGCCTCAGGGAATAGCAATCAGCCCCAGCATTTT
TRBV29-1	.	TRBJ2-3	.	CSVEWGVDTQYF	TGCAGCGTTGAATGGGGGGTTGATACGCAGTATTTT
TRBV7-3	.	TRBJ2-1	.	CASSPGIRVPNEQFF	TGTGCCAGCAGCCCGGGCATCAGGGTCCCCAATGAGCAGTTCTTC
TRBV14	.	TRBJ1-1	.	CASSQQLGFQGPPEAFF	TGTGCCAGCAGCCAACAATTGGGGTTTCAGGGGCCTCCTGAAGCTTTCTTT
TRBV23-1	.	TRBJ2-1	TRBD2	CASSQSTSGSRNEQFF	TGCGCCAGCAGTCAATCGACTAGCGGGAGTAGGAATGAGCAGTTCTTC
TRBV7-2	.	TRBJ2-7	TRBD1	CASSAQGAGEQYF	TGTGCCAGCAGCGCGCAGGGGGCGGGGGAGCAGTACTTC
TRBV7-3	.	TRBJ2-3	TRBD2	CASSLSRGGRTDTQYF	TGTGCCAGCAGCTTATCCCGGGGGGGCCGCACAGATACGCAGTATTTT
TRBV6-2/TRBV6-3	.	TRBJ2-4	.	CASSYSAGGNIQYF	TGTGCCAGCAGTTACTCGGCCGGAGGGAACATTCAGTACTTC
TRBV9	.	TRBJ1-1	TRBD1	CASSGRDRGTEAFF	TGTGCCAGCAGCGGCCGGGACAGAGGGACTGAAGCTTTCTTT
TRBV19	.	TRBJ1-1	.	CASSSRVNTEAFF	TGTGCCAGTAGTAGCAGGGTAAACACTGAAGCTTTCTTT
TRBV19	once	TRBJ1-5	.	CASSIDHRKGQPQHF	TGTGCCAGTAGTATAGATCACAGGAAGGGTCAGCCCCAGCATTTT
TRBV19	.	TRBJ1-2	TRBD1	CASSRQGQGGYTF	TGTGCCAGTAGTAGACAGGGACAAGGTGGCTACACCTTC
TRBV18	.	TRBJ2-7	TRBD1	CASSRQGAVYEQYF	TGTGCCAGCTCACGACAGGGGGCGGTCTACGAGCAGTACTTC
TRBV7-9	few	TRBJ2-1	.	CASSLDYFQQFF	TGTGCCAGCAGCTTAGACTACTTCCAGCAGTTCTTC
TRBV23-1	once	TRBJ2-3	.	CASSQGRETDHTDTQYF	TGCGCCAGCAGTCAAGGACGAGAGACAGACCATACAGATACGCAGTATTTT
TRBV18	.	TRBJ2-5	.	CASSPLRIPEGTQYF	TGTGCCAGCTCACCACTACGGATCCCAGAGGGGACCCAGTACTTC
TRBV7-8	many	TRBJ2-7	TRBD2	CASSFRGGGYEQYF	TGTGCCAGCAGCTTCCGCGGGGGGGGCTACGAGCAGTACTTC
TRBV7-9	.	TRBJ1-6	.	CASSLGLDNSPLHF	TGTGCCAGCAGCTTAGGACTGGATAATTCACCCCTCCACTTT
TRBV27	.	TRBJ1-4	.	CASSHRGGNEKLFF	TGTGCCAGCAGTCACCGGGGGGGGAATGAAAAACTGTTTTTT
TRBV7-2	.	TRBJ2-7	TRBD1	CASRKTGLNTYEQYF	TGTGCCAGCAGAAAGACAGGGTTAAATACCTACGAGCAGTACTTC
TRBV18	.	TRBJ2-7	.	CASSQKAGYEQYF	TGTGCCAGCTCACAAAAAGCAGGGTACGAGCAGTACTTC
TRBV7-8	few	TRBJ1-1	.	CASSLINTEAFF	TGTGCCAGCAGCTTAATAAACACTGAAGCTTTCTTT
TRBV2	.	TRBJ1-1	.	CASNRDIDTEAFF	TGTGCCAGCAATCGGGACATCGACACTGAAGCTTTCTTT
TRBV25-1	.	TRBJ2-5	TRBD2	CASRLAGETQYF	TGTGCCAGCCGACTAGCGGGAGAGACCCAGTACTTC
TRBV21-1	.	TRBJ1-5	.	CASNFDRDYQPQHF	TGTGCCAGTAACTTCGACAGGGATTATCAGCCCCAGCATTTT
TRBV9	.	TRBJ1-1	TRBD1	CASSEGAHTEAFF	TGTGCCAGCAGCGAGGGGGCTCACACTGAAGCTTTCTTT
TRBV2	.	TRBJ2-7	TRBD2	CASSEQLAGSYEQYF	TGTGCCAGCAGTGAACAACTAGCGGGCTCCTACGAGCAGTACTTC
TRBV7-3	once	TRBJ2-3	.	CASSFFGSTDTQYF	TGTGCCAGCAGCTTTTTCGGGAGCACAGATACGCAGTATTTT
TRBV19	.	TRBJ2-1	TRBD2	CASSRLAAHNEQFF	TGTGCCAGTAGTAGACTAGCGGCCCACAATGAGCAGTTCTTC
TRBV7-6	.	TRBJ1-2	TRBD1	CASSPGQGDGYTF	TGTGCCAGCAGCCCGGGACAGGGCGACGGCTACACCTTC
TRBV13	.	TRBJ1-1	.	CASSLGKTNTEAFF	TGTGCCAGCAGCTTAGGAAAGACAAACACTGAAGCTTTCTTT
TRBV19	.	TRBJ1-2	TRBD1	CASSIALYRDRISTDYGYTF	TGTGCCAGTAGTATAGCCCTTTACCGGGACAGGATAAGTACAGACTATGGCTACACCTTC
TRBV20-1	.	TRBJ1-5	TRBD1	CSASVGTGAGSNQPQHF	TGCAGTGCTAGTGTTGGGACAGGGGCGGGTAGCAATCAGCCCCAGCATTTT
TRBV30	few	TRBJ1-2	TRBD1	CAWSAPDRVDYGYTF	TGTGCCTGGAGTGCCCCGGACAGGGTTGACTATGGCTACACCTTC
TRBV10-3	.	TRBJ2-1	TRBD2	CAIGERGGSNEQFF	TGTGCCATCGGGGAGCGGGGGGGCAGCAATGAGCAGTTCTTC
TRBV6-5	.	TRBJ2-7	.	CASSTGASSYEQYF	TGTGCCAGCAGTACAGGAGCCTCCTCCTACGAGCAGTACTTC
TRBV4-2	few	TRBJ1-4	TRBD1	CASSPQGNEKLFF	TGTGCCAGCAGCCCACAGGGGAATGAAAAACTGTTTTTT
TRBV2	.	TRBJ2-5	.	CASRQDNKETQYF	TGTGCCAGCAGGCAGGATAACAAAGAGACCCAGTACTTC
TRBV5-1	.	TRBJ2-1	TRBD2	CASSLRSGTSSNEQFF	TGCGCCAGCAGCTTGCGGTCCGGGACTAGCTCCAATGAGCAGTTCTTC
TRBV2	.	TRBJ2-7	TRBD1	CASRPRQGEQYF	TGTGCCAGCAGGCCAAGACAGGGGGAGCAGTACTTC